Sequencing of this T cell receptor (beta chain) was carried out in a study of chemoradiotherapy in HPV16-positive cancers. Across the whole study: Two HPV16-positive patients' cells yielded candidate HPV-specific clones and common motifs. Study-wide points: HPV-responsive T-cell expansion during chemoradiotherapy was linked to improved recurrence-free survival in HPV16-positive patients. Functional assays defining HPV-specific T cells used only a couple of HPV16-positive patients. Non-HPV-specific T cells did not expand in tumors during treatment, whereas candidate HPV-specific clones and E7-related motifs did.

Measured with immunoSEQ multiplex PCR; TCRdb has only the in-frame clones, and not every one. The sample records some 29,000 clones, roughly 92% being singletons. With regard to this clone: Antigen specificity is unknown.

V was trimmed by 0 bases and J by 5 bases, leaving 15 bases between them. The CDR3 consists of 16 residues. Germline V lookup: CDR1 SNHLY, CDR2 FYNNEI. The input for sequencing was blood, taken from a patient who underwent chemoradiotherapy. This chain joins TRBV2 and TRBJ2-3; perhaps TRBD2 as D (6 bases). The source is a human donor with HPV-associated anogenital cancer. The chain's CDR3 is CASSEAGLIGGDTQYF. In DNA, the CDR3 is TGTGCCAGCAGTGAAGCGGGGCTAATCGGGGGAGATACGCAGTATTTT.